Reported below is one TCR beta chain. The antigen is undetermined. Profiling relied on immunoSEQ multiplex PCR, and the TCRdb table lists in-frame clones only, not all of them. Of 130,000 to 150,000 clones in the sample, 85% to 95% were seen once. The CDR3 length is 19 residues. Per germline, CDR1 LNHDA and CDR2 SQIVND (reference sequence). J gave up 1 base and V 4 bases, and 17 bases lay outside the gene matches. This sample stems from a study of graft-versus-host responses after intestinal transplantation. Study information: Each recipient received a multivisceral, liver-intestinal, or isolated intestinal graft. Tacrolimus and steroids were given for around three years to all recipients after anti-thymocyte globulin induction.

Notes on the study in general: Researchers found GvH clones in recipient marrow, and some showed up first in ileum or blood.

Specimen: unstimulated CD4+ T cells sorted from spleen or lymph node cells, collected before intestinal transplant. The chain uses TRBV19 and TRBJ2-7, with 9 bases fitting TRBD1. This receptor was taken from a human donor who received an intestinal transplant. The CDR3 coding sequence is TGTGCCAGTAGTAAGGGGGCCAAATGGACAGGGGAAATGTCCTACGAGCAGTACTTC. Translation gives CASSKGAKWTGEMSYEQYF.